What follows is one TCR beta chain and its context. Its antigen is unidentified. Each PCR replicate from the sorted subsets contained 200 to 250 ng DNA, which is some 30,000 T cell genomes. The data were produced by immunoSEQ multiplex PCR, yet TCRdb's version contains in-frame clones alone and is incomplete. The table has about 520,000 clones, around 96% seen once. This sample was taken from a study of shared clonotypes between healthy human individuals. Study-level information: Samples came from a couple of female and a few male donors aged 18 to 49. Findings and limits, study-wide: The study found lower generation probabilities in non-shared clonotypes than in those shared by all four donors. The sharing of 4.5% to 5% of naive CD4 clonotypes was seen across several donors.

This CDR3 contains 17 residues. Germline lookup yields CDR1 KGHSH and CDR2 LQKENI. The V gene end was trimmed by 0 bases and the J gene end by 4 bases; junction bases not matched to a gene: 5. The TCR originated in a woman aged 30 to 39 in good health. The sequencing input was naive CD4+ T cells sorted from blood. Indicated subset: CD45RA+ positively selected. The chain employs TRBV18 and TRBJ1-3; TRBD1 matches at 11 bases. CDR3 loop: CASSPPGQGVFGNTIYF. The DNA for the CDR3 is TGTGCCAGCTCACCACCGGGACAGGGGGTTTTCGGAAACACCATATATTTT.